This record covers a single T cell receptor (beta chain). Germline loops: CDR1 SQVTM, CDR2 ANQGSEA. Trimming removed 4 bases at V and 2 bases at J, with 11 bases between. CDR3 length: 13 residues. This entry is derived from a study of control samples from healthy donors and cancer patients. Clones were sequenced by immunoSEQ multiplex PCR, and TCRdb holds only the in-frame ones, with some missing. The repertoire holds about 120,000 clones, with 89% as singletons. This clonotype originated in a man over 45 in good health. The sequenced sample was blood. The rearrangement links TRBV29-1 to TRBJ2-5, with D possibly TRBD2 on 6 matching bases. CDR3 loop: CSVGGDTQETQYF. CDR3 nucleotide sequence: TGCAGCGTTGGGGGGGATACACAAGAGACCCAGTACTTC.